The present TCR beta chain was sequenced within a study of T cells after yellow fever vaccination. Study-level points and caveats: Any FACS-sorted repertoire could hold abundant clonotypes that contaminate it from the bulk population.

Template switching with 5'RACE generated the TCR cDNA and added a universal primer site and UMIs. TCRdb processed the 5' RACE reads anew with MiXCR; each CDR3 protein has one entry. This table has just under 600,000 distinct CDR3 sequences, 13% appearing once. With regard to this clonotype: Antigen: not known.

Trimming removed 5 bases from V and 10 bases from J; junction bases left unmatched: 5. The CDR3 consists of 13 residues. CDR1 and CDR2 from the germline V gene are LGHDT and YNNKEL (reference sequence). The sequencing used PBMCs, collected on the day of the yellow fever booster vaccination. This sequence originates from a man aged 25-40 years who received the YFV17D yellow fever vaccine. The rearrangement links TRBV3-1 to TRBJ1-6; 7 nucleotides align to TRBD1. Here the CDR3 DNA reads TGTGCCAGCAGCGAGGGGGCGGAATCACCCCTCCACTTT. Translation gives CASSEGAESPLHF.